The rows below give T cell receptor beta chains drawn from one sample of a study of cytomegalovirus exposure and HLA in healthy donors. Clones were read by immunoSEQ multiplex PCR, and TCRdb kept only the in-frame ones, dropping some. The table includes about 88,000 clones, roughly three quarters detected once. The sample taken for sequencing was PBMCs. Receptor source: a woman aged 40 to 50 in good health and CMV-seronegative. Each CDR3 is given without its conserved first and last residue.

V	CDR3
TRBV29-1	SVEPGGIEAF
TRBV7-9	ASSLNRGSRAF
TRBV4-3	ASSQLAGGRNEQF
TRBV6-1	ASRGRGAWGQPQH
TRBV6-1	ASSPVFQPQH
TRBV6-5	ASSYSMEEEKLF
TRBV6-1	ASSGDRNTEAF
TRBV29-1	SAVGLNNEQF
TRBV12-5	ASGLAGLLSYEQY
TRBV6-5	ASSYPAGGGNIQY
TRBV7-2	ASSLRRASNQPQH
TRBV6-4	ASSRRSQGDCQPQH
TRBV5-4	ASSGRMEDTQY
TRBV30	AWSVFLAGGRKQF
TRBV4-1	ASSPGQVLELGYEQY
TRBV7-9	ATNREGATDTQY
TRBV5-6	ASRPGTGPSPLH
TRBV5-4	ASSFLQGDRRTGELF
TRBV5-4	ASSLRQGARQPQH
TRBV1	TSSQDPNEQF
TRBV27	ASSLVGGGRNSPLH
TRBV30	AWSDLTGYQETQY
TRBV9	ASSTSDRVRGYT
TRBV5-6	ASSLARLNTGELF
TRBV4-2	ASSQETGATGELF
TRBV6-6	ASSYLSTQAYEQY
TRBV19	ASSPNRGTKVHEQY
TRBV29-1	SVSYHNGYT
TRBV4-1	ASSQEYSAAF
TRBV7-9	ASSLEVAVRTDTQY
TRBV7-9	ASSPTGTGGDEQF
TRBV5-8	ASSLMALAGSGEQF